These 19 T cell receptor beta chains share one sample of origin, sequenced in a study of blood T cells in healthy people across ages. The second PCR ran about 6 to 11 cycles with a sample-barcoded 5' primer and J-beta primers. TCRdb used MiXCR to reprocess the 5' RACE reads, holding one entry per CDR3 protein. The sample includes about 1.8 million distinct CDR3 sequences, around 48% seen only once; the top ten take roughly 2%. The source material was blood. These receptors were obtained from a woman between 40 and 55 years old in good health.

The chain is built from TRBV27 and TRBJ2-3; TRBD2 agrees at 15 bases. Per the germline V gene, CDR1 is MNHEY and CDR2 is SMNVEV (reference sequence). This CDR3 region has 21 residues. Trimming at V came to 3 bases and at J to 3 bases, leaving 16 bases not matched to a gene. CDR3: CASSFLGRGKGTSGGTDTQYF. The CDR3 DNA reads TGTGCCAGCAGTTTTTTAGGCAGGGGCAAAGGGACTAGCGGGGGGACAGATACGCAGTATTTT.

The chain carries TRBV9 and TRBJ1-2; 7 bases match TRBD1. The CDR3 is 13 residues long. With 3 bases clipped from V and 8 bases from J, the junction kept 7 bases outside the gene matches. CDR1 is SGDLS and CDR2 is YYNGEE in the germline V gene. The CDR3 loop reads CASSASGGKGYTF. The CDR3 DNA sequence: TGTGCCAGCAGCGCCTCAGGGGGTAAAGGCTACACCTTC. Using reference TRBV9 and TRBJ1-2 for the parts outside the CDR3, the full variable domain is DSGVTQTPKHLITATGQRVTLRCSPRSGDLSVYWYQQSLDQGLQFLIQYYNGEERAKGNILERFSAQQFPDLHSELNLSSLELGDSALYFCASSASGGKGYTFGSGTRLTVV.

The chain uses TRBV6-5 and TRBJ2-5, with D tentatively TRBD2 (5 bases). The CDR3 consists of 15 residues. Trimming removed 6 bases from V and 4 bases from J, with 18 bases in between. Germline CDR1 and CDR2: MNHEY and SVGAGI. The DNA for the CDR3 is TGTGCCAGCAGCGGAAACGGACTCTCGGGAGAGACCCAGTACTTC. Residues: CASSGNGLSGETQYF.

In this sample, this clonotype turned up once. The CDR3 is CASSLSIAGTQYF. The DNA for the CDR3 is TGTGCCAGCAGTTTATCGATTGCAGGGACCCAGTACTTC. The chain carries TRBV27 and TRBJ2-5; no reliable D call. This CDR3 region has 13 residues. With 0 bases removed from V and 7 bases from J, the gap between germline ends came to 9 bases. CDR1 and CDR2 (germline): MNHEY, SMNVEV (reference sequence).

The chain joins TRBV27 to TRBJ2-1, with 13 bases aligning to TRBD2. The V gene end was trimmed by 5 bases and the J gene end by 7 bases; junction bases not matched to a gene: 11. Germline values: CDR1 MNHEY, CDR2 SMNVEV (reference sequence). The CDR3 length is 17 residues. For the CDR3, the DNA is TGTGCCAGCAGTCCCGGACTAGCGGGGGTAATTGTGAATGAGCAGTTCTTC. Amino acids: CASSPGLAGVIVNEQFF.

CDR3 amino acids: CSVSLAGKQDTQYF. CDR3 DNA sequence: TGCAGCGTCTCACTAGCGGGGAAGCAAGATACGCAGTATTTT. The chain employs TRBV29-1 and TRBJ2-3; 10 bases agree with TRBD2. The ends lost 6 bases at V and 5 bases at J; junction bases unmatched: 8. CDR1 is SQVTM, CDR2 ANQGSEA, per germline. This CDR3 is built from 14 residues.

The chain joins TRBV7-9 to TRBJ1-1, with D possibly TRBD1 on 6 matching bases. Germline CDR1 is SEHNR and CDR2 is FQNEAQ (reference sequence). Trimming left V 3 bases short and J 1 base short, with 9 bases between. This CDR3 has 14 residues. The CDR3 nucleotides are TGTGCCAGCAGCTTGGGGGCCCAGAACACTGAAGCTTTCTTT. This sequence encodes CASSLGAQNTEAFF.

This clonotype was found a few times. The chain is built from TRBV4-3 and TRBJ1-4, with a possible D match to TRBD1 (5 bases). The CDR3 runs 15 residues. V was cut by 2 bases and J by 8 bases, with 15 bases left in between. Germline CDR1 is LGHNA and CDR2 is YSLEER. This CDR3 is CASSQFRGQGEKLFF. CDR3 in DNA: TGCGCCAGCAGCCAATTTCGAGGACAAGGAGAAAAACTGTTTTTT.

In this sample, this clonotype turned up a few times. The chain uses TRBV7-2 and TRBJ2-7; TRBD2 aligns across 13 bases. CDR3 length: 14 amino acids. J gave up 6 bases and V 5 bases, and 4 bases lay outside the gene matches. Germline V gives CDR1 SGHTA, CDR2 FQGNSA. The CDR3 loop is CASSRGLAGFEQYF. The CDR3 DNA reads TGTGCCAGCAGCCGGGGACTAGCGGGGTTCGAGCAGTACTTC.

The V and J genes are TRBV12-3 or TRBV12-4 and TRBJ2-4, with D possibly matching TRBD1 (6 bases). The CDR3 is 16 amino acids. Trimming cost V 4 bases and J 0 bases, with 13 bases left between them. This chain's CDR3 is CASSYGQQLAKNIQYF. The CDR3 nucleotides are TGTGCCAGCAGTTATGGACAGCAGTTAGCCAAAAACATTCAGTACTTC.

The J gene is TRBJ1-2, the V gene TRBV6-6, with TRBD1 identical over 8 bases. Germline CDR1 reads MNHNY; CDR2 reads SVGAGI (reference sequence). The J segment lost 3 bases and the V segment lost 6 bases, leaving 9 bases of the junction unmatched. CDR3 length equals 15 residues. The CDR3 DNA sequence: TGTGCCAGCAGCCCGTGGACAGGGCTAGACTATGGCTACACCTTC. Residues: CASSPWTGLDYGYTF.

The V gene is TRBV3-1, the J gene TRBJ2-1, with 7 positions matching TRBD2. The germline CDR1 and CDR2 sequences are LGHDT and YNNKEL (reference sequence). Trimming removed 3 bases from V and 1 base from J; junction bases left unmatched: 3. The CDR3 has 15 amino acids. This CDR3 reads CASSHERGSYNEQFF. The CDR3 region has the DNA TGTGCCAGCAGCCATGAGCGGGGTTCCTACAATGAGCAGTTCTTC.

This chain connects TRBV28 to TRBJ1-2; 7 nucleotides agree with TRBD1. CDR3 length: 17 residues. The V gene's germline CDR1 is MDHEN and CDR2 SYDVKM. After removal of 10 bases from V and 3 bases from J, the junction contained 20 bases not matched to a gene. The CDR3 sequence: CAILGGTGRGPDYGYTF. DNA for the CDR3: TGTGCCATCCTAGGGGGGACGGGGAGGGGGCCGGACTATGGCTACACCTTC.

The CDR3 reads CASSPSAGASSPLHF. In DNA form, the CDR3 reads TGTGCCAGCTCACCCTCAGCAGGGGCCTCCTCACCCCTCCACTTT. This rearrangement joins TRBV18 to TRBJ1-6, with a weak D call TRBD1 (6 bases). With 3 bases removed from V and 10 bases from J, the gap between germline ends came to 16 bases. CDR3 size: 15 residues. The germline gives CDR1 KGHSH, CDR2 LQKENI. The full variable domain, in which reference TRBV18 and TRBJ1-6 provide the parts outside the CDR3, is NAGVMQNPRHLVRRRGQEARLRCSPMKGHSHVYWYRQLPEEGLKFMVYLQKENIIDESGMPKERFSAEFPKEGPSILRIQQVVRGDSAAYFCASSPSAGASSPLHFGNGTRLTVT.

The J gene is TRBJ2-7, the V gene TRBV28, with 7 bases lining up with TRBD2. The CDR3 is 14 amino acids. V lost 6 bases to trimming and J lost 6 bases; unmatched junction nucleotides: 11. Germline CDR1 MDHEN, CDR2 SYDVKM. In nucleotides, the CDR3 is TGTGCCAGCAGCTTTAAGGGCCGCGGGGGCGAGCAGTACTTC. The encoded protein is CASSFKGRGGEQYF.

This clonotype was seen a handful of times. V and J are TRBV7-2 and TRBJ1-2, with D possibly TRBD1 on 6 matching bases. Germline V CDR1 and CDR2: SGHTA, FQGNSA. V lost 2 bases and J lost 4, with 14 bases in between. This CDR3 has 15 amino acids. CDR3 nucleotides: TGTGCCAGCAGCTTATCCCCGGGGGGCGTCTATGGCTACACCTTC. This sequence encodes CASSLSPGGVYGYTF.

The chain couples TRBV10-1 to TRBJ2-1; 13 bases fit TRBD2. Germline CDR1 and CDR2: WNHNN and SYGVQD (reference sequence). The V gene end was trimmed by 6 bases and the J gene end by 1 base; junction bases not matched to a gene: 3. CDR3 size: 16 residues. Here the CDR3 DNA reads TGCGCCAGCAGCGGACTAGCGGGGGTTTCCTACAATGAGCAGTTCTTC. It translates to CASSGLAGVSYNEQFF.

V gene TRBV6-5 combines with J gene TRBJ1-2; 8 positions agree with TRBD1. Germline V gene lookup returns CDR1 MNHEY and CDR2 SVGAGI. The junction had 11 bases not matched to a gene; V was cut back by 2 bases and J by 3 bases. The CDR3 runs to 17 residues. CDR3 coding DNA: TGTGCCAGCAGTTACGGACGGAGGACAGGGCGTTACTATGGCTACACCTTC. Encoded protein: CASSYGRRTGRYYGYTF.

This clonotype has just a few counts. The CDR3 sequence is CASSHARARTDTQYF. As DNA, the CDR3 is TGTGCCAGCAGCCATGCCAGGGCTCGGACAGATACGCAGTATTTT. This chain uses TRBV11-2 with TRBJ2-3; perhaps TRBD1 as D (5 bases). The germline CDR1 and CDR2 sequences are SGHAT and FQNNGV. Trimming shortened V by 5 bases and J by 3 bases, and 15 bases separated the two germline ends. The CDR3 extends over 15 amino acids.